Each of the 26 T cell receptor beta chains below was sequenced from the same sample in a study of T cell responses to AZD1222 COVID-19 vaccine. Profiling relied on immunoSEQ multiplex PCR, and the TCRdb table lists in-frame clones only, not all of them. The data show 90,000 to 95,000 clones, with 85% to 90% seen just once and around 9.6% held by the top ten. The sequences come from peripheral blood, collected on day 0 of AZD1222 vaccination. The source is an adult in good health.

The chain carries TRBV7-2 and TRBJ2-2; 11 bases are a match to TRBD1. V was clipped by 5 bases and J by 6 bases; unmatched bases: 8. CDR1 SGHTA and CDR2 FQGNSA come from the germline V gene. The CDR3 covers 16 residues. The CDR3 here is CASSLRDRGIPGELFF. The CDR3 DNA is TGTGCCAGCAGCCTCCGGGACAGGGGGATCCCCGGGGAGCTGTTTTTT.

The V call is TRBV11-3, the J call TRBJ1-1; D perhaps matches TRBD1 (5 bases). This CDR3 has 13 amino acids. V was clipped by 1 base and J by 8 bases, with 11 bases between them. Per germline, CDR1 SGHNT and CDR2 YENEEA. Written as DNA, the CDR3 is TGTGCCAGCAGCTTAGTTCCCGGGGGAGAAGCTTTCTTT. Translation gives CASSLVPGGEAFF.

This chain links TRBV11-2 with TRBJ2-7; 14 nucleotides match TRBD2. The J segment lost 4 bases and the V segment lost 6 bases, leaving 5 bases of the junction unmatched. Germline-derived CDR1 and CDR2 are SGHAT and FQNNGV. This CDR3 region has 15 residues. CDR3 sequence: CASRGGLAGAYEQYF. The CDR3 bases are TGTGCCAGCAGGGGGGGACTAGCGGGAGCGTACGAGCAGTACTTC. Variable domain in full (rest from reference TRBV11-2 and TRBJ2-7): EAGVAQSPRYKIIEKRQSVAFWCNPISGHATLYWYQQILGQGPKLLIQFQNNGVVDDSQLPKDRFSAERLKGVDSTLKIQPAKLEDSAVYLCASRGGLAGAYEQYFGPGTRLTVT.

The rearrangement uses TRBV7-2 and TRBJ2-7; 8 bases are shared with TRBD1. Unmatched junction bases numbered 4, after V lost 1 base and J lost 5 bases. The germline CDR1 and CDR2 sequences are SGHTA and FQGNSA. The length of the CDR3 is 14 residues. The CDR3 loop is CASSLVRGRHEQYF. CDR3 in DNA: TGTGCCAGCAGCTTAGTCAGGGGGCGCCACGAGCAGTACTTC.

DNA of the CDR3: TGTGCCAGCAGCCTGGCGGGACAGGGGGCGGCTCAGCCCCAGCATTTT. The encoded protein is CASSLAGQGAAQPQHF. V and J are TRBV7-2 and TRBJ1-5; 12 bases are a match to TRBD1. Unmatched junction bases numbered 8, after V lost 5 bases and J lost 6 bases. This CDR3 comprises 16 residues. Per the germline V gene, CDR1 is SGHTA and CDR2 is FQGNSA.

This clone showed up just a few times. This chain joins TRBV19 and TRBJ1-1, with D possibly TRBD1 on 6 matching bases. V lost 6 bases, J lost 4 bases, and 12 bases lay in between. The CDR3 totals 13 residues. Germline V gives CDR1 LNHDA, CDR2 SQIVND (reference sequence). The CDR3 spells CASSQGFSTEAFF. CDR3 coding DNA: TGTGCCAGTAGCCAGGGGTTTTCCACTGAAGCTTTCTTT.

The chain combines TRBV6-5 with TRBJ2-3; 11 positions agree with TRBD2. Germline CDR1 and CDR2: MNHEY and SVGAGI. The CDR3 length is 15 residues. J was trimmed by 4 bases and V by 6 bases; bases with no gene match: 6. The CDR3 is CASRRVAGGPDTQYF. CDR3 DNA sequence: TGTGCCAGCAGGCGGGTAGCGGGGGGGCCAGATACGCAGTATTTT.

The chain uses TRBV13 and TRBJ2-1; perhaps D is TRBD1 or TRBD2 (5 bases each). V lost 4 bases to trimming and J lost 9 bases, with 19 bases between them. The germline CDR1 and CDR2 sequences are PRHDT and FYEKMQ (reference sequence). The CDR3 spans 15 residues. The CDR3 spells CASSSRDPGKFEQFF. The CDR3, as DNA: TGTGCCAGCAGCTCCCGGGACCCCGGCAAGTTTGAGCAGTTCTTC.

The CDR3 DNA sequence: TGTGCCAGCAGCAACAGGGGAAAGGGGACTGAAGCTTTCTTT. Residues: CASSNRGKGTEAFF. The chain uses TRBV6-5 and TRBJ1-1; 7 bases line up with TRBD1. This CDR3 comprises 14 residues. CDR1 and CDR2 from the germline V gene are MNHEY and SVGAGI. Germline trimming cut 6 bases from V and 5 bases from J; bases unmatched to any gene: 9.

This clone was observed a single time. The chain couples TRBV6-6 to TRBJ1-5; D is uncertain. This CDR3 is 14 amino acids long. The V gene lost 6 bases and the J gene lost 8 bases, with 17 bases spanning the gap. Per the germline V gene, CDR1 is MNHNY and CDR2 is SVGAGI (reference sequence). For the CDR3, the DNA is TGTGCCAGCAGGAACTTTATACTTGGGGAGCCCCAGCATTTT. Encoded protein: CASRNFILGEPQHF.

CDR3 DNA sequence: TGTGCCAGCACCCTCGGTGGGGTAGCGGCCTACGAGCAGTACTTC. Its protein is CASTLGGVAAYEQYF. The genes are TRBV2 and TRBJ2-7, with D possibly TRBD2 on 6 matching bases. Germline CDR1 is SNHLY and CDR2 is FYNNEI. This CDR3 is built from 15 residues. V dropped 7 bases and J dropped 2 bases, with 18 bases sitting between them.

This rearrangement joins TRBV25-1 to TRBJ2-1; D may be TRBD1 (6 bases). From germline, CDR1 is MGHDK and CDR2 SYGVNS. The CDR3 runs to 15 residues. V shed 2 bases and J shed 8 bases, with 16 bases lying between them. CDR3 coding DNA: TGTGCCAGCAGTGAACCTCGGACAGTGACGGATGAGCAGTTCTTC. It specifies CASSEPRTVTDEQFF.

The CDR3 DNA follows: TGTGCCAGCATGTCCCGGGCGCTTAATGAAAAACTGTTTTTT. Amino acids: CASMSRALNEKLFF. J is TRBJ1-4 and V is TRBV2; D is unresolved. Trimming took off 7 bases at V and 4 bases at J, with 13 bases between the two ends. The germline V gene has CDR1 SNHLY and CDR2 FYNNEI. This CDR3 comprises 14 residues.

This chain connects TRBV7-9 to TRBJ2-5, with TRBD1 as a possible D gene (5 bases). Trimming removed 3 bases at V and 4 bases at J, with 12 bases between. The length of the CDR3 is 14 residues. Germline V gene sequence: CDR1 SEHNR, CDR2 FQNEAQ (reference sequence). In DNA, the CDR3 is TGTGCCAGCAGCTTTGGACATCAGAGAGAGACCCAGTACTTC. The encoded protein is CASSFGHQRETQYF. The variable domain in full, completed from reference TRBV7-9 and TRBJ2-5, reads DTGVSQNPRHKITKRGQNVTFRCDPISEHNRLYWYRQTLGQGPEFLTYFQNEAQLEKSRLLSDRFSAERPKGSFSTLEIQRTEQGDSAMYLCASSFGHQRETQYFGPGTRLLVL.

The chain is built from TRBV19 and TRBJ1-4; D gene uncertain. Trimming cost V 2 bases and J 5 bases, with 12 bases left between them. The length of the CDR3 is 15 residues. Germline CDR1 and CDR2: LNHDA and SQIVND (reference sequence). The CDR3 bases are TGTGCCAGTAGTATATTAGCGGCGGGGAATGAAAAACTGTTTTTT. Residues: CASSILAAGNEKLFF.

This chain uses TRBV27 with TRBJ1-2; 8 nucleotides agree with TRBD1. Germline CDR1 is MNHEY and CDR2 is SMNVEV (reference sequence). The V gene end was trimmed by 3 bases and the J gene end by 4 bases; junction bases not matched to a gene: 4. CDR3 length: 14 amino acids. The DNA for the CDR3 is TGTGCCAGCAGTTTCAGGACAGGGCCCTATGGCTACACCTTC. It yields the protein CASSFRTGPYGYTF.

The CDR3 DNA reads TGTGCCAGCAGCCGGGACAGTAATAGCAATCAGCCCCAGCATTTT. It specifies CASSRDSNSNQPQHF. V gene TRBV6-6 combines with J gene TRBJ1-5; 7 bases align to TRBD1. The germline gives CDR1 MNHNY, CDR2 SVGAGI (reference sequence). The CDR3 is 15 amino acids. The junction had 5 bases not matched to a gene; V was cut back by 6 bases and J by 0 bases.

V and J are TRBV7-3 and TRBJ1-1; 11 positions match TRBD1. Trimming took 2 bases from V and 1 from J; bases not matched to a gene: 0. This CDR3 is 15 amino acids long. CDR1 and CDR2 from the germline V gene are SGHTA and FQGTGA. CDR3 DNA: TGTGCCAGCAGCTTAGGGACAGGGGGGAACACTGAAGCTTTCTTT. It encodes CASSLGTGGNTEAFF.

The V call is TRBV7-2, the J call TRBJ1-2, with 9 bases lining up with TRBD1. CDR3 length: 15 amino acids. V shed 4 bases, J shed 2 bases, and the junction held 5 bases outside the gene matches. Germline V gene lookup returns CDR1 SGHTA and CDR2 FQGNSA. This chain's CDR3 is CASSSAGTGNYGYTF. CDR3 bases: TGTGCCAGCAGCTCTGCCGGGACAGGGAACTATGGCTACACCTTC.

The chain recombines TRBV5-6 with TRBJ2-5, with D possibly matching TRBD1 (6 bases). The CDR3 extends over 15 amino acids. V was trimmed by 2 bases and J by 1 base, leaving 12 bases between them. CDR1 is SGHDT, CDR2 YYEEEE, per germline. The CDR3 coding sequence is TGTGCCAGCAGCTTCTCCGGGACAATCCAAGAGACCCAGTACTTC. Its translation is CASSFSGTIQETQYF. The entire variable domain, with the rest obtained from reference TRBV5-6 and TRBJ2-5, is as follows: DAGVTQSPTHLIKTRGQQVTLRCSPKSGHDTVSWYQQALGQGPQFIFQYYEEEERQRGNFPDRFSGHQFPNYSSELNVNALLLGDSALYLCASSFSGTIQETQYFGPGTRLLVL.

The rearrangement joins TRBV5-1 to TRBJ1-1; D unclear. This CDR3 spans 13 amino acids. Germline CDR1 reads SGHRS; CDR2 reads YFSETQ. Trimming left V 6 bases short and J 1 base short, with 10 bases between. The CDR3 reads CASTLSTNTEAFF. CDR3 bases: TGCGCCAGCACCCTCTCTACGAACACTGAAGCTTTCTTT.

V usage is TRBV5-4 and J usage is TRBJ1-1; the D gene is possibly TRBD1 (6 bases). The CDR3 extends over 14 amino acids. CDR1 and CDR2 from the germline V gene are SGHNT and YYREEE (reference sequence). Trimming took 0 bases from V and 3 from J, leaving 9 bases between them. As DNA, the CDR3 is TGTGCCAGCAGCTTGGGTAACAGGGACACTGAAGCTTTCTTT. Its protein product is CASSLGNRDTEAFF. Supplemented by reference TRBV5-4 and TRBJ1-1, the full variable domain reads ETGVTQSPTHLIKTRGQQVTLRCSSQSGHNTVSWYQQALGQGPQFIFQYYREEENGRGNFPPRFSGLQFPNYSSELNVNALELDDSALYLCASSLGNRDTEAFFGQGTRLTVV.

J is TRBJ1-2 and V is TRBV7-2; 7 bases align to TRBD1. V was clipped by 3 bases and J by 7 bases; unmatched bases: 8. Per germline, CDR1 SGHTA and CDR2 FQGNSA. There are 14 residues in the CDR3. CDR3 bases: TGTGCCAGCAGCTTCGGCCCGGACAGGAGTGGCTACACCTTC. Its translation: CASSFGPDRSGYTF.

The chain carries TRBV28 and TRBJ1-2; no reliable D call. Trimming left V 1 base short and J 4 bases short, with 10 bases between. This CDR3 is 14 amino acids long. CDR1 is MDHEN, CDR2 SYDVKM, per germline. In nucleotides, the CDR3 is TGTGCCAGCAGTTTATCGGAGTTGGGCTATGGCTACACCTTC. It specifies CASSLSELGYGYTF.

The chain couples TRBV11-2 to TRBJ2-2; D unresolved. CDR1 SGHAT and CDR2 FQNNGV come from the germline V gene. V gave up 2 bases and J gave up 6 bases, with 10 bases separating them. This CDR3 spans 14 amino acids. The CDR3 spells CASSLNSGAGELFF. The CDR3 nucleotides read TGTGCCAGCAGCTTAAATAGTGGGGCCGGGGAGCTGTTTTTT.

The chain employs TRBV19 and TRBJ1-2, with TRBD1 matching over 8 bases. Germline CDR1 LNHDA, CDR2 SQIVND (reference sequence). The CDR3 length is 15 residues. Losses at the gene ends were 5 bases for V and 4 bases for J; bases not matched to a gene: 9. CDR3 protein: CASSVDRGGSYGYTF. The CDR3 DNA reads as TGTGCCAGTAGTGTTGACAGGGGCGGAAGCTATGGCTACACCTTC.